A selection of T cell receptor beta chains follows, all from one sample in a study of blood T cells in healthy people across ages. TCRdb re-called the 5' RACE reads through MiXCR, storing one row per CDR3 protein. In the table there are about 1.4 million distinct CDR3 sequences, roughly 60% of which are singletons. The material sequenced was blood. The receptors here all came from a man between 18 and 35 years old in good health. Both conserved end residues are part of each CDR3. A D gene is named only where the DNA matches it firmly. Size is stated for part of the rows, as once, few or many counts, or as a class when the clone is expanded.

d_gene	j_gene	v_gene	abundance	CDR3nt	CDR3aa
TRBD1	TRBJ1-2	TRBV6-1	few	TGTGCCAGCAGTGTTGGGGACAGCTCGGATGGCTACACCTTC	CASSVGDSSDGYTF
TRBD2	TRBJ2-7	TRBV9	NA	TGTGCCAGCAGCTTCAGACTAGCGCAAGGAGCCTACAATGAGCAGTACTTC	CASSFRLAQGAYNEQYF
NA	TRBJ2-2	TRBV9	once	TGTGCCAGCAGCCCCCCGAAGGGTGAAACCGGGGAGCTGTTTTTT	CASSPPKGETGELFF
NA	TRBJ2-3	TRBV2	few	TGTGCCAGCAGATTACAGCTAAGCACAGATACGCAGTATTTT	CASRLQLSTDTQYF
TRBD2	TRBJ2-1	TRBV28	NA	TGTGCCAGCAGTTTCGGAAGGACTAGCCCCAACAATGAGCAGTTCTTC	CASSFGRTSPNNEQFF
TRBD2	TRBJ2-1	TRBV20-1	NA	TGCAGTGCTAGAGATGCGGCGAGAACGCGGGAGGCCAAGCAGTTCTTC	CSARDAARTREAKQFF
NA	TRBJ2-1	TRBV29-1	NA	TGCAGCGGTTCGTGGGCGGAGGAGCAGTTCTTC	CSGSWAEEQFF
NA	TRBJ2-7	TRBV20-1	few	TGCAGTGCTAGGGACAAAAGGAGAGTATACGAGCAGTACTTC	CSARDKRRVYEQYF
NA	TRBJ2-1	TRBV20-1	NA	TGCAGTGCCCCGAGGGGTTTGAATGAGCAGTTCTTC	CSAPRGLNEQFF
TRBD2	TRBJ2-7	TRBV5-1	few	TGCGCCAGCAGCTTGCTCCTAGCGGGGGGCAATTTCTCCTACGAGCAGTACTTC	CASSLLLAGGNFSYEQYF